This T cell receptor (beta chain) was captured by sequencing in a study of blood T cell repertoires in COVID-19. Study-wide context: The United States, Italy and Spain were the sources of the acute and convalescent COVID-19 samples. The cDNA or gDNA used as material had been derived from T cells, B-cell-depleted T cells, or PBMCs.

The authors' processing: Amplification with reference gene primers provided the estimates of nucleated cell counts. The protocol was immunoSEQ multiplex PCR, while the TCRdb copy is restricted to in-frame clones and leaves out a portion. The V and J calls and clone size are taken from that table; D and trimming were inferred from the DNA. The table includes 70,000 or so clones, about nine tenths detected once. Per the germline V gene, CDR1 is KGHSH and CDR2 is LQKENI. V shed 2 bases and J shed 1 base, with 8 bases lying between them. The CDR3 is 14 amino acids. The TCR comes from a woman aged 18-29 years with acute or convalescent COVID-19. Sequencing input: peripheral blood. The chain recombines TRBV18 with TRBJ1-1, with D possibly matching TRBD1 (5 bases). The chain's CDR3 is CASSPYQGNTEAFF. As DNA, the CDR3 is TGTGCCAGCTCACCATATCAGGGGAACACTGAAGCTTTCTTT.